The sequence of this T cell receptor beta chain was determined in a study of cytomegalovirus exposure and HLA in healthy donors. V lost 1 base and J lost 5, with 5 bases in between. The CDR3 is 12 residues long. Per the germline V gene, CDR1 is LGHNA and CDR2 is YNFKEQ. For this clone: Its specificity is not known.

Broader study findings: It was reported that TCR beta sequences correctly inferred the HLA-A and HLA-B alleles for most subjects.

The PCR employed 60 Vbeta primers together with 13 Jbeta primers. In the source study's methods: In a later analysis, some 10 million of 75 million to 90 million unique beta chains occurred in at least two donors. Only in-frame clones appear in the TCRdb table, and some are missing; sequencing was by immunoSEQ multiplex PCR. V and J calls and clone size follow that table, whereas D and trimming were derived from the DNA. This table holds approximately 240,000 clones, 80% to 90% found once. This TCR was sampled from a woman aged 18-35 years in good health and CMV-seronegative. The chain joins TRBV4-2 to TRBJ2-5; D gene uncertain. Sequenced: PBMCs. The CDR3 DNA follows: TGTGCCAGCAGCCAAGCGGTGGAGACCCAGTACTTC. Its protein product is CASSQAVETQYF.